A single sample is the source of the 24 T cell receptor beta chains below, sequenced in a study of regulatory T cells in long-lasting Graves disease. iRepertoire HTBI primers and Arm-PCR of CDR3 regions built TCR beta libraries. One entry per CDR3 protein results from TCRdb running MiXCR on the multiplex PCR reads. The table has 350,000 to 450,000 distinct CDR3 sequences, 16% seen once; the top ten hold about 32%. As to time point: newly diagnosed GD, antithyroid drugs for less than 3 months. Scientists built the TCR library using RNA that was extracted from PBMCs. A further study also used this sample, focusing on T cells in Graves' hyperthyroidism and ophthalmopathy.

Here the sequenced sample was peripheral blood mononuclear cells (PBMCs), taken at new diagnosis, from a patient treated with antithyroid drugs. Receptor source: a middle-aged man with Graves disease.

The chain joins TRBV5-1 to TRBJ1-5; TRBD1 agrees at 7 bases. The V gene's germline CDR1 is SGHRS and CDR2 YFSETQ. Trimming cost V 4 bases and J 5 bases; bases outside gene matches: 6. The CDR3 sequence is 14 residues long. The CDR3 DNA is TGCGCCAGCAGCCCCCAGGGGGTGCATCAGCCCCAGCATTTT. Its protein is CASSPQGVHQPQHF.

The chain recombines TRBV3-1 with TRBJ1-5; D remains unclear. V lost 0 bases to trimming and J lost 7 bases, with 7 bases between them. The CDR3 has 13 residues. The germline CDR1 and CDR2 sequences are LGHDT and YNNKEL (reference sequence). The CDR3 bases are TGTGCCAGCAGCCAAGATAGGGAGCAGCCCCAGCATTTT. Its protein is CASSQDREQPQHF.

This clonotype was counted ten times or more. The rearrangement uses TRBV27 and TRBJ1-1, with TRBD1 matching 8 bases. Germline V lookup: CDR1 MNHEY, CDR2 SMNVEV (reference sequence). Losses at the gene ends were 0 bases for V and 1 base for J; bases not matched to a gene: 10. The CDR3 has 18 residues. The CDR3 DNA sequence: TGTGCCAGCAGTTTATCGATCGCCAGGGGGCCGACGAACACTGAAGCTTTCTTT. This sequence encodes CASSLSIARGPTNTEAFF.

The rearrangement links TRBV20-1 to TRBJ1-3; D gene uncertain. Germline lookup yields CDR1 DFQATT and CDR2 SNEGSKA (reference sequence). Trimming pared 6 bases from V and 3 bases from J, leaving 9 bases between. The CDR3 sequence is 12 residues long. In DNA form, the CDR3 reads TGCAGTGCGCGGAAGGGTGGAAACACCATATATTTT. Amino acid sequence: CSARKGGNTIYF.

This clonotype was counted between two and nine times. V is TRBV3-1 and J is TRBJ2-3, with D possibly TRBD1 on 7 matching bases. This CDR3 is built from 15 residues. The ends were cut back, 2 bases at V and 3 bases at J, with 12 bases in the middle. Germline-derived CDR1 and CDR2 are LGHDT and YNNKEL (reference sequence). CDR3 coding DNA: TGTGCCAGCAGCCAAAGTTCAGGGGGGACAGATACGCAGTATTTT. Residues: CASSQSSGGTDTQYF.

Many counts were recorded for this clonotype. The rearrangement uses TRBV19 and TRBJ1-1; tentative D call: TRBD1 (6 bases). CDR1 is LNHDA, CDR2 SQIVND, per germline (reference sequence). V lost 11 bases and J 6 bases, leaving 16 bases between the germline ends. The CDR3 sequence is 12 residues long. CDR3 DNA: TGTGCCGCCAGGGGTAGGATCGCTGAAGCTTTCTTT. This translates into CAARGRIAEAFF.

This clonotype has ten or more counts. The chain recombines TRBV20-1 with TRBJ1-5; D might be TRBD1 (6 bases). In germline, CDR1 is DFQATT, CDR2 SNEGSKA (reference sequence). V lost 4 bases to trimming and J lost 6 bases, with 13 bases between them. This CDR3 is 13 amino acids long. The CDR3 spells CSANRASGQPQHF. CDR3 in DNA: TGCAGTGCTAACAGGGCCTCGGGTCAGCCCCAGCATTTT.

This clonotype was recorded at least ten times. This chain joins TRBV12-3 or TRBV12-4 and TRBJ2-7; the D gene is possibly TRBD1 (6 bases). V lost 6 bases and J 4 bases, leaving 10 bases between the germline ends. The CDR3 spans 12 residues. The CDR3: CASSPGQYEQYF. The CDR3 DNA is TGTGCCAGCAGCCCTGGACAGTACGAGCAGTACTTC.

This chain connects TRBV29-1 to TRBJ2-5; TRBD2 matches at 7 bases. The CDR3 is 14 residues long. CDR1 is SQVTM, CDR2 ANQGSEA, per germline. V was pared by 7 bases and J by 7 bases, with 15 bases of the junction left unmatched. CDR3 DNA sequence: TGCAGCGCTAACTTTGGGACTAATTTGGGGACCCAGTACTTC. It codes for CSANFGTNLGTQYF.

The chain combines TRBV5-1 with TRBJ2-1, with 8 bases identical to TRBD2. The CDR3 totals 15 residues. Per the germline V gene, CDR1 is SGHRS and CDR2 is YFSETQ. V lost 4 bases to trimming and J lost 7 bases; unmatched junction nucleotides: 10. The CDR3 sequence is CASSGPGGLENEQFF. Written as DNA, the CDR3 is TGCGCCAGCAGCGGACCGGGGGGGCTGGAAAATGAGCAGTTCTTC.

In this sample, this clonotype turned up many times. The chain couples TRBV9 to TRBJ2-3; 16 positions match TRBD2. Unmatched junction bases numbered 5, after V lost 4 bases and J lost 3 bases. Germline-derived CDR1 and CDR2 are SGDLS and YYNGEE. The CDR3 sequence is 17 residues long. The CDR3 DNA follows: TGTGCCAGCAGCCCGGGACTAGCGGGGGGGTGGACAGATACGCAGTATTTT. Protein sequence: CASSPGLAGGWTDTQYF.

This clonotype was seen a handful of times. The rearrangement joins TRBV10-3 to TRBJ2-1; D is possibly TRBD2 (5 bases). CDR1 and CDR2 (germline): ENHRY, SYGVKD. The CDR3 has 12 amino acids. Deletions cut 4 bases from V and 4 bases from J, with 5 bases between. In DNA, the CDR3 is TGTGCCATCAGTGCGGGATACAATGAGCAGTTCTTC. Amino acids: CAISAGYNEQFF.

This clonotype occurred many times. V gene TRBV20-1 combines with J gene TRBJ2-2, with D unresolved. The CDR3 has 12 amino acids. Germline V gene data show CDR1 as DFQATT and CDR2 as SNEGSKA (reference sequence). Trimming took off 4 bases at V and 3 bases at J, with 6 bases between the two ends. CDR3 DNA sequence: TGCAGTGCTACTCGGGACACCGGGGAGCTGTTTTTT. Its protein product is CSATRDTGELFF.

The rearrangement links TRBV11-2 to TRBJ1-3; unclear D gene. The CDR3 covers 16 residues. V lost 0 bases, J lost 0 bases, and 9 bases lay in between. From germline, CDR1 is SGHAT and CDR2 FQNNGV. In DNA, the CDR3 is TGTGCCAGCAGCTTAGATGGAAGGTTCTCTGGAAACACCATATATTTT. The encoded protein is CASSLDGRFSGNTIYF.

The chain couples TRBV7-3 to TRBJ2-2; D gene unclear. Germline assignment: CDR1 SGHTA and CDR2 FQGTGA. The V end lost 2 bases, the J end lost 4 bases, and 11 bases lay between the germline ends. The CDR3 length is 15 residues. CDR3 protein: CASSLLGSSTGELFF. The CDR3 nucleotides read TGTGCCAGCAGCTTATTGGGCAGCTCCACCGGGGAGCTGTTTTTT.

For this clonotype: A read error is possible here, since a much larger clone lies one base away. As the CDR3 is not closed by the conserved phenylalanine or tryptophan, this likely results from a read error. This chain connects TRBV5-1 to TRBJ2-5, with D possibly TRBD2 on 5 matching bases. Germline CDR1 is SGHRS and CDR2 is YFSETQ. The ends were cut back, 1 base at V and 1 base at J, with 11 bases in the middle. There are 15 residues in the CDR3. DNA of the CDR3: TGCGCCAGCAGCTTGCGTAGCGCCCGCCAAGAGACCCAGTACTCC. It translates to CASSLRSARQETQYS.

The chain employs TRBV20-1 and TRBJ2-5; D may be TRBD1 (6 bases). Germline CDR1 DFQATT, CDR2 SNEGSKA (reference sequence). With 6 bases removed from V and 9 bases from J, the gap between germline ends came to 23 bases. This CDR3 is built from 14 residues. The CDR3 region has the DNA TGCAGTGCCCCAAGGGACCCACATAACAGGGCCCAGTACTTC. It translates to CSAPRDPHNRAQYF.

J is TRBJ1-1 and V is TRBV5-1, with TRBD1 identical over 8 bases. This CDR3 contains 15 residues. V shed 3 bases and J 5 bases; nucleotides not matched to a gene: 9. CDR1 and CDR2 (germline): SGHRS, YFSETQ. The CDR3 spells CASSSIGQGRTEAFF. CDR3 DNA: TGCGCCAGCAGCTCTATCGGACAGGGACGGACTGAAGCTTTCTTT.

This clonotype was recorded at least ten times. The gene calls are TRBV12-3 or TRBV12-4 and TRBJ2-3; D is unresolved. With 5 bases removed from V and 0 bases from J, the gap between germline ends came to 12 bases. The CDR3 sequence is 15 residues long. CDR3 in amino acids: CASSREAASTDTQYF. The CDR3, as DNA: TGTGCCAGCAGTCGCGAGGCAGCTAGCACAGATACGCAGTATTTT.

The chain combines TRBV3-1 with TRBJ1-2; 11 bases align to TRBD1. In germline, CDR1 is LGHDT, CDR2 YNNKEL (reference sequence). V shed 5 bases and J 6 bases; nucleotides not matched to a gene: 2. The CDR3 spans 13 residues. CDR3 protein: CASSWGQGDGYTF. The CDR3 DNA follows: TGTGCCAGCAGCTGGGGACAGGGGGATGGCTACACCTTC.

This clonotype was seen a handful of times. The chain links TRBV20-1 to TRBJ2-7; 10 bases agree with TRBD2. The CDR3 consists of 14 residues. The germline gives CDR1 DFQATT, CDR2 SNEGSKA (reference sequence). V lost 1 base and J lost 7; bases outside the gene matches: 7. This CDR3 reads CSARVPSGGPEQYF. The CDR3 DNA reads TGCAGTGCTAGAGTTCCTAGCGGGGGTCCTGAGCAGTACTTC.

This clonotype was found many times. The chain carries TRBV10-3 and TRBJ1-2; a possible D gene is TRBD1 (6 bases). V lost 0 bases and J lost 4, with 9 bases in between. Per the germline V gene, CDR1 is ENHRY and CDR2 is SYGVKD. The CDR3 has 14 residues. In DNA, the CDR3 is TGTGCCATCAGTGAGTCCACAGGGACCTATGGCTACACCTTC. Translation gives CAISESTGTYGYTF.

This clonotype appeared a few times. J is TRBJ1-5 and V is TRBV7-2; no clear D gene. The germline V gene encodes CDR1 SGHTA and CDR2 FQGNSA. V was clipped by 2 bases and J by 5 bases, with 10 bases between them. There are 14 residues in the CDR3. In nucleotides, the CDR3 is TGTGCCAGCAGCTTAAGGCCGGGAGATCAGCCCCAGCATTTT. It yields the protein CASSLRPGDQPQHF. The full variable domain, its missing parts supplied by reference TRBV7-2 and TRBJ1-5, is GAGVSQSPSNKVTEKGKDVELRCDPISGHTALYWYRQSLGQGLEFLIYFQGNSAPDKSGLPSDRFSAERTGGSVSTLTIQRTQQEDSAVYLCASSLRPGDQPQHFGDGTRLSIL.

J is TRBJ2-7 and V is TRBV12-3 or TRBV12-4, with TRBD2 matching 11 bases. The CDR3 runs to 17 residues. The J segment lost 5 bases and the V segment lost 3 bases, leaving 12 bases of the junction unmatched. This chain's CDR3 is CASSFSGGASVYDEQYF. CDR3 nucleotides: TGTGCCAGCAGTTTTAGCGGGGGGGCCTCAGTATACGACGAGCAGTACTTC.